These 21 T cell receptor beta chains share one sample of origin, sequenced in a study of immune evolution from preneoplasia to lung adenocarcinoma. TCRdb keeps only in-frame clones here, not all; method: immunoSEQ multiplex PCR. The table has about 40,000 clones, about 74% seen once. The sequencing sample was made of FFPE invasive lung adenocarcinoma tissue. These receptors were collected from a person in their sixties or seventies with lung adenocarcinoma.

A few counts support this clone. This chain links TRBV12-5 with TRBJ2-2, with D possibly being TRBD2 (6 bases). V was clipped by 4 bases and J by 8 bases, with 14 bases between them. CDR3 length equals 14 residues. Germline loops: CDR1 LGHNT, CDR2 FRNRAP. The DNA of the CDR3 is TGTGCTAGTGGTTCCCGGTCGGAGGGGGGGGAGCTGTTTTTT. This translates into CASGSRSEGGELFF.

This chain connects TRBV14 to TRBJ2-3, with 8 nucleotides matching TRBD2. This CDR3 has 16 residues. With 0 bases clipped from V and 4 bases from J, the junction kept 6 bases outside the gene matches. CDR1 is SGHDN, CDR2 FVKESK, per germline. The CDR3 coding sequence is TGTGCCAGCAGCCAAGAATTCGGGAGGGCCGCAGATACGCAGTATTTT. Its protein product is CASSQEFGRAADTQYF.

CDR3 protein: CASNGTQYF. CDR3 coding DNA: TGTGCCAGCAATGGGACCCAGTACTTC. The V call is TRBV9, the J call TRBJ2-5; no firm D call. Germline V gives CDR1 SGDLS, CDR2 YYNGEE. The CDR3 totals 9 residues. V gave up 6 bases and J gave up 7 bases, with 4 bases separating them.

The chain recombines TRBV19 with TRBJ1-5, with D perhaps TRBD1 (6 bases). Germline assignment: CDR1 LNHDA and CDR2 SQIVND (reference sequence). V was pared by 1 base and J by 6 bases, with 7 bases between. The length of the CDR3 is 13 residues. CDR3 in DNA: TGTGCCAGTAGTATAGGGGGGGCTCAGCCCCAGCATTTT. As protein: CASSIGGAQPQHF.

This chain links TRBV18 with TRBJ1-3, with 8 bases aligning to TRBD1. J lost 0 bases, V lost 2 bases, and 9 bases had no gene match. This CDR3 has 18 residues. Germline CDR1 KGHSH, CDR2 LQKENI. The DNA of the CDR3 is TGTGCCAGCTCACCATTCGGACAGGGCATCAGCTCTGGAAACACCATATATTTT. It encodes CASSPFGQGISSGNTIYF.

The chain joins TRBV15 to TRBJ2-1, with 8 bases that match TRBD1. Germline V gene sequence: CDR1 LNHNV, CDR2 YYDKDF (reference sequence). The CDR3 contains 15 residues. V shed 2 bases and J 11 bases; nucleotides not matched to a gene: 11. The CDR3 reads CATSRKGQESFKQFF. The CDR3 DNA sequence: TGTGCCACCAGCAGAAAGGGACAGGAATCCTTTAAGCAGTTCTTC.

CDR3 in DNA: TGTGCCAGCTCCAGGGGTTCCAGCGGGAGCAAATACGAGCAGTACTTC. Its translation is CASSRGSSGSKYEQYF. The chain carries TRBV2 and TRBJ2-7; TRBD2 agrees at 8 bases. Germline V lookup: CDR1 SNHLY, CDR2 FYNNEI. The CDR3 consists of 16 residues. J was trimmed by 4 bases and V by 8 bases; bases with no gene match: 16.

Worth noting for this clone: This sample includes further DNA sequences coding for the same CDR3. The J gene is TRBJ1-5, the V gene TRBV30; D may be TRBD1 (6 bases). Germline lookup yields CDR1 GTSNPN and CDR2 SVGIG (reference sequence). The V end lost 2 bases, the J end lost 4 bases, and 12 bases lay between the germline ends. This CDR3 spans 14 amino acids. This chain's CDR3 is CAWSLEGGNQPQHF. The DNA for the CDR3 is TGTGCCTGGAGTTTAGAAGGGGGGAATCAGCCCCAGCATTTT.

This clone was counted only a few times. The CDR3 nucleotides read TGTGCCAGCAGTTCACAACTTGGCAATGAGCAGTTCTTC. Protein: CASSSQLGNEQFF. The chain combines TRBV6-5 with TRBJ2-1; no definite D call. Germline lookup yields CDR1 MNHEY and CDR2 SVGAGI. CDR3 length: 13 amino acids. V lost 4 bases and J lost 6, with 10 bases in between.

The chain employs TRBV11-2 and TRBJ2-6; D unresolved. Trimming pared 5 bases from V and 0 bases from J, leaving 2 bases between. The CDR3 contains 13 residues. Germline V gene lookup returns CDR1 SGHAT and CDR2 FQNNGV. CDR3 sequence: CASSDSGANVLTF. CDR3 DNA sequence: TGTGCCAGCAGCGACTCTGGGGCCAACGTCCTGACTTTC.

The chain combines TRBV7-9 with TRBJ2-7; 9 positions agree with TRBD1. J was trimmed by 6 bases and V by 1 base; bases with no gene match: 7. The germline V gene has CDR1 SEHNR and CDR2 FQNEAQ (reference sequence). The CDR3 runs to 15 residues. For the CDR3, the DNA is TGTGCCAGCAGCTTAGGACAGGGGGTTGGTGGCGAGCAGTACTTC. Its protein is CASSLGQGVGGEQYF.

This sequence joins TRBV7-9 and TRBJ2-6, with unresolved D. CDR1 and CDR2 from the germline V gene are SEHNR and FQNEAQ (reference sequence). This CDR3 contains 15 residues. Trimming cost V 3 bases and J 2 bases, with 8 bases left between them. CDR3 coding DNA: TGTGCCAGCAGCTTTGGTGGAACTGGGGCCAACGTCCTGACTTTC. It codes for CASSFGGTGANVLTF. The full variable domain, its missing parts supplied by reference TRBV7-9 and TRBJ2-6, is DTGVSQNPRHKITKRGQNVTFRCDPISEHNRLYWYRQTLGQGPEFLTYFQNEAQLEKSRLLSDRFSAERPKGSFSTLEIQRTEQGDSAMYLCASSFGGTGANVLTFGAGSRLTVL.

This clone was counted between two and nine times. V is TRBV2 and J is TRBJ1-1; 9 bases fit TRBD1. CDR1 SNHLY and CDR2 FYNNEI come from the germline V gene. V shed 6 bases and J 3 bases; nucleotides not matched to a gene: 5. This CDR3 is built from 14 residues. The CDR3 region has the DNA TGTGCCAGCAGCCTCCGGGACAGGGACACTGAAGCTTTCTTT. The encoded protein is CASSLRDRDTEAFF. Complete variable domain (other parts from reference TRBV2 and TRBJ1-1): EPEVTQTPSHQVTQMGQEVILRCVPISNHLYFYWYRQILGQKVEFLVSFYNNEISEKSEIFDDQFSVERPDGSNFTLKIRSTKLEDSAMYFCASSLRDRDTEAFFGQGTRLTVV.

For the CDR3, the DNA is TGTGCCAGTAGTTTCCGGGACAGGGGGCACGCTTTCTTT. Its protein is CASSFRDRGHAFF. This rearrangement joins TRBV19 to TRBJ1-1, with 12 bases aligning to TRBD1. V gave up 5 bases and J gave up 11 bases; unmatched junction bases: 6. Per germline, CDR1 LNHDA and CDR2 SQIVND (reference sequence). The CDR3 spans 13 residues.

The V call is TRBV12-5, the J call TRBJ2-2; 7 bases are a match to TRBD1. V trimming: 2 bases; J trimming: 2 bases; junction bases outside the gene matches: 2. In germline, CDR1 is LGHNT, CDR2 FRNRAP. The length of the CDR3 is 15 residues. The CDR3 reads CASGLRGRNTGELFF. In DNA, the CDR3 is TGTGCTAGTGGTTTGAGGGGGCGAAACACCGGGGAGCTGTTTTTT.

This clone occurred a few times. This chain links TRBV18 with TRBJ1-1, with 7 positions matching TRBD1. Trimming cost V 3 bases and J 4 bases; bases outside gene matches: 8. CDR3 size: 15 residues. Germline V gene data show CDR1 as KGHSH and CDR2 as LQKENI. CDR3 region: CASSPSTGVSTEAFF. In DNA, the CDR3 is TGTGCCAGCTCACCCTCAACAGGGGTGAGCACTGAAGCTTTCTTT.

The CDR3 DNA follows: TGTGCCAGCAGCTTATTCTACAATGAGCAGTTCTTC. As protein: CASSLFYNEQFF. The chain recombines TRBV7-2 with TRBJ2-1; no clear D. Trimming stripped 2 bases from V and 3 bases from J, with 2 bases between. The CDR3 runs 12 residues. In germline, CDR1 is SGHTA, CDR2 FQGNSA.

The rearrangement links TRBV2 to TRBJ2-1, with no clear D. Germline V gene lookup returns CDR1 SNHLY and CDR2 FYNNEI. V was shortened by 0 bases and J by 5 bases, with 5 bases between the two germline ends. The CDR3 length is 13 residues. CDR3 in amino acids: CASSEAEDNEQFF. Written as DNA, the CDR3 is TGTGCCAGCAGTGAAGCCGAGGACAATGAGCAGTTCTTC. Combining the CDR3 with reference TRBV2 and TRBJ2-1 gives the whole variable domain EPEVTQTPSHQVTQMGQEVILRCVPISNHLYFYWYRQILGQKVEFLVSFYNNEISEKSEIFDDQFSVERPDGSNFTLKIRSTKLEDSAMYFCASSEAEDNEQFFGPGTRLTVL.

The chain carries TRBV21-1 and TRBJ2-7; the table assigns TRBD1, which was not confirmed against the DNA. TRBV21-1 corresponds to a pseudogene. The CDR3 length is 20 residues. CDR3 nucleotide sequence: TGTGCCAGCAGCAAGCCCAACACTAAAAGAGGACAGGGAAGTAGCTACGAGCAGTACTTC. This sequence encodes CASSKPNTKRGQGSSYEQYF.

V usage is TRBV4-1 and J usage is TRBJ2-1; possible D gene TRBD2, 6 bases. The ends were cut back, 4 bases at V and 10 bases at J, with 14 bases in the middle. The CDR3 covers 13 residues. Germline lookup yields CDR1 MGHRA and CDR2 YSYEKL. In DNA form, the CDR3 reads TGCGCCAGCAGCCTGAGGAGAGGACTAGAGCAGTTCTTC. Translating gives CASSLRRGLEQFF.

V usage is TRBV5-1 and J usage is TRBJ2-7; possibly TRBD2 for D (6 bases). This CDR3 has 16 amino acids. Germline values: CDR1 SGHRS, CDR2 YFSETQ. The V and J ends lost 3 bases and 1 base respectively, with 17 bases between them. CDR3 DNA: TGCGCCAGCAGCTCCATAGGGACCCGGGGGTCCTACGAGCAGTACTTC. Translated: CASSSIGTRGSYEQYF.